Following are 18 T cell receptor beta chains from one sample sequenced in a study of T cell clonality in common variable immunodeficiency. Method: immunoSEQ multiplex PCR; TCRdb's copy keeps in-frame clones and lacks some. Recorded here are around 57,000 clones, with no singletons, and the ten leading clones hold under 6.5%. Source material: peripheral blood mononuclear cells. The receptor set was obtained from a person aged 18 to 70 in good health.

This clone was counted at least ten times. Sequence at one end of the junction differs from germline and may be a read error. The read halts 3 residues ahead of the CDR3 end, with the missing end drawn from the germline J gene. The V call is TRBV4-2, the J call TRBJ2-3; 8 bases map to TRBD2. Per the germline V gene, CDR1 is LGHNA and CDR2 is YNFKEQ. This CDR3 region has 17 residues. CDR3 protein: CASSPRVAGSGRDTQYF. Incomplete CDR3 DNA: TGCGCCAGCAGCCCAAGGGTAGCGGGAAGTGGGCGGGATACG.

This clone was counted at least ten times. The sequence runs out 3 residues before the end of the CDR3; the remainder is reconstructed from the germline J gene. This chain joins TRBV23-1 and TRBJ2-2; tentatively, D is TRBD1 or TRBD2 (5 bases each). TRBV23-1 is flagged as an ORF with uncertain function. V was cut by 0 bases and J by 6 bases, with 17 bases left in between. The CDR3 covers 17 residues. CDR3 DNA (partial): TGCGCCAGCAGTCAATCCCCGCTGAGGGGAGAGGCCGGGGAG. Amino acids: CASSQSPLRGEAGE. The whole CDR3 protein reads CASSQSPLRGEAGELFF.

This clone was counted at least ten times. The observed sequence ends 3 residues before the CDR3 terminus, with the missing tail filled in from the germline J gene. This chain connects TRBV5-6 to TRBJ2-7; TRBD1 is a possible D gene (5 bases). This CDR3 region has 15 residues. V lost 4 bases, J lost 3 bases, and 17 bases lay in between. CDR1 is SGHDT and CDR2 is YYEEEE in the germline V gene. CDR3 sequence: CASSPLQASDYEQYF. The CDR3 bases that were read are TGTGCCAGCAGCCCTTTACAGGCCAGTGACTACGAG.

This clone has a count of ten or more. The read finishes 3 residues shy of the CDR3 end, and the germline J gene is used to complete it. V is TRBV19 and J is TRBJ1-5; perhaps TRBD1 as D (6 bases). From germline, CDR1 is LNHDA and CDR2 SQIVND (reference sequence). V was pared by 1 base and J by 3 bases, with 10 bases between. CDR3 length: 15 amino acids. Here the CDR3 reads CASSIGTDFNQPQHF. The covered CDR3 bases are TGTGCCAGTAGTATAGGGACAGATTTCAATCAGCCC.

This clone appeared many times. The CDR3 extends 3 residues past the end of the read, so its final part is completed from the germline J gene. The J gene is TRBJ1-1, the V gene TRBV19, with D unresolved. The V end was cut by 4 bases, the J end by 1 base, with 13 bases between. Germline V gene lookup returns CDR1 LNHDA and CDR2 SQIVND (reference sequence). The CDR3 contains 15 residues. CDR3 residues: CASSTAVSANTEAFF. The sequenced part of the CDR3 DNA is TGTGCCAGTAGTACCGCTGTGAGCGCGAACACTGAA.

This clone was seen many times. Coverage ceases 3 residues before the CDR3 finishes, and the germline J gene fills in the end. The chain carries TRBV30 and TRBJ2-7; D unclear. Per the germline V gene, CDR1 is GTSNPN and CDR2 is SVGIG (reference sequence). This CDR3 region has 12 residues. The ends were cut back, 2 bases at V and 3 bases at J, with 8 bases in the middle. CDR3 DNA, as far as it was read: TGTGCCTGGAGTCTCCCCTACTACGAG. Its protein product is CAWSLPYYE. In full, the CDR3 is CAWSLPYYEQYF.

This clone was seen many times. The CDR3 extends 3 residues past the end of the read, so its final part is completed from the germline J gene. The chain employs TRBV14 and TRBJ2-1; 13 bases align to TRBD2. CDR1 SGHDN and CDR2 FVKESK come from the germline V gene. J gave up 0 bases and V 0 bases, and 5 bases lay outside the gene matches. This CDR3 has 19 residues. This CDR3 reads CASSQDKGLAGSSYNEQFF. The part of the CDR3 DNA that was read is TGTGCCAGCAGCCAAGACAAGGGACTAGCGGGGTCCTCCTACAATGAG. Full variable domain (remainder filled in from reference TRBV14 and TRBJ2-1): EAGVTQFPSHSVIEKGQTVTLRCDPISGHDNLYWYRRVMGKEIKFLLHFVKESKQDESGMPNNRFLAERTGGTYSTLKVQPAELEDSGVYFCASSQDKGLAGSSYNEQFFGPGTRLTVL.

This clone was counted at least ten times. The read terminates 3 residues ahead of where the CDR3 ends, so the germline J gene completes it. V usage is TRBV28 and J usage is TRBJ2-7; the D gene is possibly TRBD1 (6 bases). The V and J ends lost 3 bases and 3 bases respectively, with 6 bases between them. Germline V gene lookup returns CDR1 MDHEN and CDR2 SYDVKM. This CDR3 is 12 amino acids long. Here the CDR3 reads CASSLDSYEQYF. CDR3 bases read: TGTGCCAGCAGTTTGGACAGCTACGAG.

At least ten counts were recorded for this clone. The read comes to an end 3 residues before the CDR3 does, leaving the germline J gene to fill in the end. The chain recombines TRBV6-1 with TRBJ1-5; 9 positions agree with TRBD1. Trimming removed 4 bases from V and 6 bases from J; junction bases left unmatched: 4. CDR1 and CDR2 from the germline V gene are MNHNS and SASEGT. The CDR3 is 14 residues long. CDR3 residues: CASSATGGGQPQHF. The CDR3 DNA, read in part, is TGTGCCAGCAGTGCCACAGGGGGCGGTCAGCCC.

This clone has at least ten counts. CDR3 bases read: TGCAGTGCCCAGGGACTAGCGGGGGCCAATGAG. Translating gives CSAQGLAGANE. The whole CDR3 sequence reads CSAQGLAGANEQFF. The chain couples TRBV20-1 to TRBJ2-1; 14 nucleotides align to TRBD2. The read falls 3 residues short of the CDR3 end, and the missing part is taken from the germline J gene. This CDR3 contains 14 residues. In germline, CDR1 is DFQATT, CDR2 SNEGSKA (reference sequence). Germline trimming cut 6 bases from V and 6 bases from J; bases unmatched to any gene: 4.

This clone showed up many times. The read terminates 3 residues ahead of where the CDR3 ends, so the germline J gene completes it. This chain links TRBV4-1 with TRBJ2-3; tentatively, D is TRBD1 (5 bases). V was clipped by 4 bases and J by 4 bases, with 12 bases between them. CDR3 length: 14 residues. Germline V gene lookup returns CDR1 MGHRA and CDR2 YSYEKL. The CDR3 bases that were read are TGCGCCAGCAGCCCACCGGGCAGGGCAGATACG. Residues: CASSPPGRADT. The whole CDR3 protein reads CASSPPGRADTQYF.

This clone was counted ten times or more. From the germline J gene comes the end of the CDR3, since the read stops 3 residues before it. The chain has TRBV5-4 and TRBJ2-2, with a weak D call TRBD1 (6 bases). With 3 bases removed from V and 1 base from J, the gap between germline ends came to 13 bases. CDR3 length equals 16 residues. Germline loops: CDR1 SGHNT, CDR2 YYREEE (reference sequence). CDR3 DNA (partial): TGTGCCAGCAGCTCTCCGGGACAACAGAACACCGGGGAG. This encodes CASSSPGQQNTGE. The complete CDR3 sequence is CASSSPGQQNTGELFF.

This clone showed up many times. The observed sequence ends 3 residues before the CDR3 terminus, with the missing tail filled in from the germline J gene. V is TRBV23-1 and J is TRBJ2-3; tentatively, D is TRBD2 (6 bases). TRBV23-1 is marked as an open reading frame, function uncertain. V lost 0 bases, J lost 6 bases, and 16 bases lay in between. CDR3 length: 16 amino acids. Partial CDR3 DNA: TGCGCCAGCAGTCAATCACAAGGGGAGGTCGCGGATACG. Its translation is CASSQSQGEVADT. The entire CDR3 protein reads CASSQSQGEVADTQYF.

This clone was counted many times. The CDR3 is cut off 3 residues early in the read; its end comes from the germline J gene. The chain uses TRBV20-1 and TRBJ2-7, with 7 bases fitting TRBD2. The CDR3 loop spans 14 amino acids. Looked up from germline, CDR1 is DFQATT and CDR2 is SNEGSKA (reference sequence). Trimming at V came to 6 bases and at J to 1 base, leaving 9 bases not matched to a gene. The CDR3 sequence: CSATKLAASYEQYF. Partial CDR3 DNA: TGCAGTGCCACAAAGCTAGCGGCTTCCTACGAG.

This clone came up many times. The CDR3 end lies 3 residues beyond the end of the read and is filled in from the germline J gene. The chain recombines TRBV6-1 with TRBJ1-6; D is ambiguous. Germline assignment: CDR1 MNHNS and CDR2 SASEGT. Trimming cost V 3 bases and J 5 bases, with 8 bases left between them. CDR3 length: 14 residues. The CDR3 here is CASSDHSHNSPLHF. The DNA read from the CDR3 is TGTGCCAGCAGTGACCACAGCCATAATTCACCC.

This clone came up many times. The CDR3 bases that were read are TGCGCCAGCGGGGACAGGAACACTGAA. As protein: CASGDRNTE. The full CDR3 reads CASGDRNTEAFF. This chain uses TRBV10-1 with TRBJ1-1; TRBD1 agrees at 7 bases. The read comes to an end 3 residues before the CDR3 does, leaving the germline J gene to fill in the end. Germline V gives CDR1 WNHNN, CDR2 SYGVQD (reference sequence). With V trimmed by 8 bases and J by 1 base, 1 base remained unmatched. This CDR3 comprises 12 residues.

This clone was counted a few times. Here the CDR3 reads CASSEGTGLYEQYF. Incomplete CDR3 DNA: TGTGCCAGCAGCGAGGGGACAGGTCTCTACGAG. This rearrangement joins TRBV11-1 to TRBJ2-7; 8 bases align to TRBD1. The read halts 3 residues ahead of the CDR3 end, with the missing end drawn from the germline J gene. CDR1 is SGHAT, CDR2 FQDESV, per germline (reference sequence). There are 14 residues in the CDR3. Germline trimming cut 5 bases from V and 3 bases from J; bases unmatched to any gene: 6.

This clone came up many times. The read terminates 3 residues before the CDR3 end, so the remaining end is supplied by the germline J gene. V and J are TRBV6-1 and TRBJ1-2; 8 bases agree with TRBD1. Germline CDR1 reads MNHNS; CDR2 reads SASEGT. The length of the CDR3 is 14 residues. Losses at the gene ends were 3 bases for V and 6 bases for J; bases not matched to a gene: 6. This CDR3 is CASSDRQGLNGYTF. The CDR3 bases that were read are TGTGCCAGCAGTGATCGACAGGGGTTGAATGGC.